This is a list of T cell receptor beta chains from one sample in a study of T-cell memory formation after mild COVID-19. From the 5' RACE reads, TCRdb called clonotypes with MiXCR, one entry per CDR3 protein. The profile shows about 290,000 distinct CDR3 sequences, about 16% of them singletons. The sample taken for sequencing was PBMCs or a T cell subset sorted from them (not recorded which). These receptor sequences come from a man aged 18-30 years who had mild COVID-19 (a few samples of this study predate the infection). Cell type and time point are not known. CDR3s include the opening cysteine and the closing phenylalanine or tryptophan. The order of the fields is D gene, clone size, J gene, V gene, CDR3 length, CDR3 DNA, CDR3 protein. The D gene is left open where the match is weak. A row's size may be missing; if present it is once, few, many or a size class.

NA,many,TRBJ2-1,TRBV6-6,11,TGTGCCAGCACCGAAGGGGGTGAGCAGTTCTTC,CASTEGGEQFF
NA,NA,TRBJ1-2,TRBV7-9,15,TGTGCCAGCAGCTCCGACCCCCGAGGAGTCTATGGCTACACCTTC,CASSSDPRGVYGYTF
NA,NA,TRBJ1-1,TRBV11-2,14,TGTGCCAGCAGACCCGCCGGGACCTGGGCTGAAGCTTTCTTT,CASRPAGTWAEAFF
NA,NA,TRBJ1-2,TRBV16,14,TGTGCCAGCAGCCACCCCCCGGAGGACTATGGCTACACCTTC,CASSHPPEDYGYTF
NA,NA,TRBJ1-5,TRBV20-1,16,TGCAGTGCTACCCCGGACAGTGGACTTGGCAATCAGCCCCAGCATTTT,CSATPDSGLGNQPQHF
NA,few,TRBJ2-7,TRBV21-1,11,TGTGCCAGCAGCAGAGAAGACGGACGGTACTTC,CASSREDGRYF
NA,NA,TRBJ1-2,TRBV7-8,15,TGTGCCAGCAGCTTAGGAACAGCATCGGGGCATGGCTACACCTTC,CASSLGTASGHGYTF
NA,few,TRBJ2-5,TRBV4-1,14,TGCGCCAGCAGCCAGGGGATTAGCGGAGAGACCCAGTACTTC,CASSQGISGETQYF
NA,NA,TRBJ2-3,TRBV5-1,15,TGCGCCAGCAGCTTGGCCCTAGGGGGAGTAGATACGCAGTATTTT,CASSLALGGVDTQYF
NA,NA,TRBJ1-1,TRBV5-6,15,TGTGCCAGCAGCTTACGACAGACCATGAACACTGAAGCTTTCTTT,CASSLRQTMNTEAFF
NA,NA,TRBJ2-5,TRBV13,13,TGTGCCAGCAGCTTGGGGCAGCCGCAGACCCAGTACTTC,CASSLGQPQTQYF
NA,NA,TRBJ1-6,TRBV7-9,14,TGTGCCAGCAGCCGGAACAGGGATAATTCACCCCTCCACTTT,CASSRNRDNSPLHF
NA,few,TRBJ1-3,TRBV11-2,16,TGTGCCAGCAGCTTCATCCCACCGAGCTCTGGAAACACCATATATTTT,CASSFIPPSSGNTIYF
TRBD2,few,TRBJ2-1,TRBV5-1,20,TGCGCCAGCAGCTTGGACCTCGCGGGGGGGATTCGAAGCACCTACAATGAGCAGTTCTTC,CASSLDLAGGIRSTYNEQFF
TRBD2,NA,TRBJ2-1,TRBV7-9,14,TGTGCCAGCAGCCAGGGACTAGATTTCGATGAGCAGTTCTTC,CASSQGLDFDEQFF
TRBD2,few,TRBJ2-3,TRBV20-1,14,TGCAGTGCTCCCCCCAGCGGGGGCACAGATACGCAGTATTTT,CSAPPSGGTDTQYF
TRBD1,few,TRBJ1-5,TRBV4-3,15,TGCGCCAGCAGCCAGGGGACAGGCCTCAATCAGCCCCAGCATTTT,CASSQGTGLNQPQHF
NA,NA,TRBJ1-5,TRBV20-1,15,TGCAGTGCTAGAGCTCAGGGGTCAGCAAGGCAGCCCCAGCATTTT,CSARAQGSARQPQHF
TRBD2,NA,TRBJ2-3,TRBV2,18,TGTGCCAGCAGCCCGCTAGCGGGGGGGCCCCGTAGCCCAGATACGCAGTATTTT,CASSPLAGGPRSPDTQYF
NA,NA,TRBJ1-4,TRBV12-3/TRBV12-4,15,TGTGCCAGCAGTTTAAGCGCGAAGGGTGGGGAAAAACTGTTTTTT,CASSLSAKGGEKLFF
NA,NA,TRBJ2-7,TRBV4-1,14,TGCGCCAGCAGCCAAGGACTTCGCACCTACGAGCAGTACTTC,CASSQGLRTYEQYF
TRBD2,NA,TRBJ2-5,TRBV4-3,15,TGCGCCAGCAGCCAAGAACTAGCGGGAATCGAGACCCAGTACTTC,CASSQELAGIETQYF
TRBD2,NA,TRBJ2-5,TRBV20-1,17,TGCAGTGCTAGAGATCGTCGGCTAGCGGGGGGACAAGAGACCCAGTACTTC,CSARDRRLAGGQETQYF
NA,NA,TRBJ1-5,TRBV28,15,TGTGCCAGCAGTTCGCACCCGTATAGCAATCAGCCCCAGCATTTT,CASSSHPYSNQPQHF
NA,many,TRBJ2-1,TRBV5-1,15,TGCGCCAGCAGCTTGGCGGCTTCCTCCTACAATGAGCAGTTCTTC,CASSLAASSYNEQFF
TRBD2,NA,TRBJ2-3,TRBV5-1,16,TGCGCCAGCAGCCACGGGACTAGCGGACGCACAGATACGCAGTATTTT,CASSHGTSGRTDTQYF
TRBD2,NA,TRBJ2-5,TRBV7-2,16,TGTGCCAGCAGCACCCGTTCTAGCGGGGCTCCGGGGACCCAGTACTTC,CASSTRSSGAPGTQYF
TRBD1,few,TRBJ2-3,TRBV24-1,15,TGTGCCACCAGTGATCCCGGACAGGGGACAGATACGCAGTATTTT,CATSDPGQGTDTQYF
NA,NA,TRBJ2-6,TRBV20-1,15,TGCAGTGCTAGAAGGGGAGCCTCTGGGGCCAACGTCCTGACTTTC,CSARRGASGANVLTF
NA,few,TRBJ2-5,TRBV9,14,TGTGCCAGCACCCCGTTTGGGGGATCGGAGACCCAGTACTTC,CASTPFGGSETQYF
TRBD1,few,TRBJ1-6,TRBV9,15,TGTGCCAGCAGCGTAGATGGGACAGGCCCAGTGCCCCTCCACTTT,CASSVDGTGPVPLHF
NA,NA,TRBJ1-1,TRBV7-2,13,TGTGCCAGCAGCTTAGTGTCGGGACTTGAAGCTTTCTTT,CASSLVSGLEAFF
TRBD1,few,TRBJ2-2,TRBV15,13,TGTGCCACCAGCCTACAGGGGGCCGGGGAGCTGTTTTTT,CATSLQGAGELFF
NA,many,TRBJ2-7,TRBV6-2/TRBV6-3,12,TGTGCCAGCACCCAACCCGGATACGAGCAGTACTTC,CASTQPGYEQYF
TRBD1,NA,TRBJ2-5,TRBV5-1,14,TGCGCCAGCAGTCTTACAGGGGATGAGAAGACCCAGTACTTC,CASSLTGDEKTQYF
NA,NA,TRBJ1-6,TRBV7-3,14,TGTGCCAGCAGCGCATCAGGATTAGGATCACCCCTCCACTTT,CASSASGLGSPLHF
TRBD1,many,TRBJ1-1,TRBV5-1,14,TGCGCCAGCAGCCGGGACAGGGCGAACACTGAAGCTTTCTTT,CASSRDRANTEAFF
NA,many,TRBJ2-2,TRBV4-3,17,TGCGCCAGCAGCCAAGAGGGGGGAGTAGCGAACACCGGGGAGCTGTTTTTT,CASSQEGGVANTGELFF
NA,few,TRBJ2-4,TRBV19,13,TGTGCCAGTAGTTCGAGGTGGGACGGACCCCAGTACTTC,CASSSRWDGPQYF
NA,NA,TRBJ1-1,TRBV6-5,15,TGTGCCAGCAGTTACAGGGAACGGTGGAACACTGAAGCTTTCTTT,CASSYRERWNTEAFF
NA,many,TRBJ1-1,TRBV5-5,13,TGTGCCAGCAGCCTGGGGGGGGATACTGAAGCTTTCTTT,CASSLGGDTEAFF
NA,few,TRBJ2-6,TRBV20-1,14,TGCAGTGCTCCCAGCGTCTCTGGGGCCAACGTCCTGACTTTC,CSAPSVSGANVLTF
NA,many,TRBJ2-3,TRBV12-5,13,TGTGCTAGTGGTTTCGGAAGCACAGATACGCAGTATTTT,CASGFGSTDTQYF
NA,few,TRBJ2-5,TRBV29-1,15,TGCAGCGTTGACCAAAACTTAGGGGTGGCGGAGACCCAGTACTTC,CSVDQNLGVAETQYF
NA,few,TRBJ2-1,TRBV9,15,TGTGCCAGCAGCGTAGGGAATCTGGTGCTGGGTGAGCAGTTCTTC,CASSVGNLVLGEQFF
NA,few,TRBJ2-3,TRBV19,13,TGTGCCAGTAGTGCAGGGGCCACAGATACGCAGTATTTT,CASSAGATDTQYF
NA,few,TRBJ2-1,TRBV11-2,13,TGTGCCAGCAGCTTACAGGGTGAGAATGAGCAGTTCTTC,CASSLQGENEQFF